A selection of T cell receptor beta chains follows, all from one sample in a study of T cells in narcolepsy. Produced via immunoSEQ multiplex PCR; TCRdb's table is partial and in-frame only. The data hold under 35,000 clones, with more than 75% observed a single time. Input material: memory (CD45RA-) CD4+ T cells from blood. Receptor source: a human donor in good health. The CDR3 runs from the conserved cysteine through the conserved F or W. The order of the fields is D gene, J gene, clone size, V gene, CDR3 protein, CDR3 DNA. D genes are given only for firm matches. A row's size may be missing; if present it is once, few, many or a size class.

>TRBD1|TRBJ2-7|once|TRBV30
CAWSVPGTVYEQYF
TGTGCCTGGAGTGTACCCGGGACAGTCTACGAGCAGTACTTC
>.|TRBJ2-1|.|TRBV15
CATAGTPSPNEQFF
TGTGCCACCGCCGGGACTCCTTCCCCCAATGAGCAGTTCTTC
>TRBD1|TRBJ1-2|.|TRBV7-3
CASSSGQGARVYGYTF
TGTGCCAGCAGCTCGGGACAGGGGGCGCGGGTCTATGGCTACACCTTC
>TRBD2|TRBJ2-7|once|TRBV11-1
CASSSLAGSIYEQYF
TGTGCCAGCAGCTCACTAGCGGGATCAATCTACGAGCAGTACTTC
>.|TRBJ1-5|.|TRBV19
CASSLVLTHQPQHF
TGTGCCAGTAGTCTGGTCCTTACCCATCAGCCCCAGCATTTT
>.|TRBJ1-2|.|TRBV4-2
CASSLLEGVANYGYTF
TGTGCCAGCAGCCTCTTGGAGGGAGTAGCTAACTATGGCTACACCTTC
>.|TRBJ1-1|.|TRBV5-6
CASSAQWRGLNTEAFF
TGTGCCAGCAGCGCGCAATGGCGAGGACTGAACACTGAAGCTTTCTTT
>TRBD2|TRBJ2-3|.|TRBV28
CASSPGGLAELTDTQYF
TGTGCCAGCAGTCCAGGTGGACTAGCGGAACTCACAGATACGCAGTATTTT
>TRBD1|TRBJ1-5|.|TRBV5-3
CARSKDRGNQPQHF
TGTGCCAGAAGCAAAGACAGGGGGAATCAGCCCCAGCATTTT
>.|TRBJ2-7|.|TRBV6-5
CASSYRFRGNEQYF
TGTGCCAGCAGTTATAGGTTCAGGGGTAACGAGCAGTACTTC
>TRBD1|TRBJ1-4|once|TRBV30
CAWSEGTGGTEKLFF
TGTGCCTGGAGTGAAGGGACAGGGGGAACCGAAAAACTGTTTTTT
>.|TRBJ2-5|.|TRBV6-5
CASSYRGPETQYF
TGTGCCAGCAGTTACCGGGGACCAGAGACCCAGTACTTC
>.|TRBJ2-2|.|TRBV2
CASSVDGTGELFF
TGTGCCAGCAGCGTTGATGGAACCGGGGAGCTGTTTTTT
>TRBD1|TRBJ2-5|.|TRBV10-3
CAIRPGQGVVKTQYF
TGTGCCATCAGACCGGGACAGGGGGTCGTGAAGACCCAGTACTTC
>.|TRBJ1-6|.|TRBV30
CAWSPGPNSPLHF
TGTGCCTGGAGTCCTGGGCCTAATTCACCCCTCCACTTT
>.|TRBJ2-7|.|TRBV7-9
CASSLDGTGNHEQYF
TGTGCCAGCAGCCTCGATGGAACAGGGAACCACGAGCAGTACTTC
>TRBD1|TRBJ1-1|.|TRBV12-5
CASGLVRGQGRKGTEAFF
TGTGCTAGTGGTTTGGTACGCGGACAGGGGAGAAAGGGCACTGAAGCTTTCTTT